Following are 6 T cell receptor beta chains from one sample sequenced in a study of cytotoxic CD8 clonotypes in ibrutinib-treated CLL. Method: immunoSEQ multiplex PCR; TCRdb's copy keeps in-frame clones and lacks some. Seen here are more than 200,000 clones, 70% observed once, and the top ten hold roughly 14%. Sequencing was performed on PBMCs, taken after 24 months of ibrutinib treatment. The origin of the receptors is a human donor with chronic lymphocytic leukemia.

This clone was seen just once. The chain combines TRBV2 with TRBJ2-7; TRBD1 or TRBD2 may be the D gene (5 bases each). CDR1 and CDR2 (germline): SNHLY, FYNNEI. The CDR3 covers 13 residues. V was clipped by 2 bases and J by 6 bases, with 11 bases between them. The DNA for the CDR3 is TGTGCCAGCAGTGAATCCAGGGACGGCGAGCAGTACTTC. Its protein product is CASSESRDGEQYF. Drawing the rest from reference TRBV2 and TRBJ2-7, the complete variable domain is EPEVTQTPSHQVTQMGQEVILRCVPISNHLYFYWYRQILGQKVEFLVSFYNNEISEKSEIFDDQFSVERPDGSNFTLKIRSTKLEDSAMYFCASSESRDGEQYFGPGTRLTVT.

The V gene is TRBV5-1, the J gene TRBJ2-7, with 9 nucleotides matching TRBD1. CDR1 is SGHRS and CDR2 is YFSETQ in the germline V gene. The J segment lost 0 bases and the V segment lost 3 bases, leaving 13 bases of the junction unmatched. The CDR3 consists of 18 residues. The CDR3 DNA follows: TGCGCCAGCAGCTCCATGACCTCCGGGACAGGGCCCTCCTACGAGCAGTACTTC. Its translation: CASSSMTSGTGPSYEQYF.

V gene TRBV25-1 combines with J gene TRBJ1-4; tentatively, D is TRBD1 (6 bases). This CDR3 has 15 amino acids. Germline V gene lookup returns CDR1 MGHDK and CDR2 SYGVNS. Trimming cost V 0 bases and J 8 bases, with 13 bases left between them. CDR3 bases: TGTGCCAGCAGTGAATACCTCTCTCAGGGGGAAAAACTGTTTTTT. Its protein is CASSEYLSQGEKLFF.

The chain links TRBV19 to TRBJ1-1; D is undetermined. The germline V gene encodes CDR1 LNHDA and CDR2 SQIVND (reference sequence). This CDR3 is 15 amino acids long. Trimming pared 3 bases from V and 0 bases from J, leaving 11 bases between. CDR3 region: CASSMFAQMNTEAFF. CDR3 coding DNA: TGTGCCAGTAGTATGTTTGCACAGATGAACACTGAAGCTTTCTTT. The variable domain in full, completed from reference TRBV19 and TRBJ1-1, reads DGGITQSPKYLFRKEGQNVTLSCEQNLNHDAMYWYRQDPGQGLRLIYYSQIVNDFQKGDIAEGYSVSREKKESFPLTVTSAQKNPTAFYLCASSMFAQMNTEAFFGQGTRLTVV.

The CDR3 nucleotides are TGCGCCAGCAGCCAATCCAGTACCTACAATGAGCAGTTCTTC. It specifies CASSQSSTYNEQFF. The chain has TRBV4-3 and TRBJ2-1; D remains ambiguous. V lost 2 bases and J lost 2, with 7 bases in between. The germline V gene has CDR1 LGHNA and CDR2 YSLEER. This CDR3 is 14 amino acids long.

The chain recombines TRBV7-9 with TRBJ2-7, with a weak D call TRBD2 (5 bases). V was clipped by 4 bases and J by 4 bases, with 11 bases between them. CDR3 length: 13 residues. Germline-derived CDR1 and CDR2 are SEHNR and FQNEAQ (reference sequence). The DNA for the CDR3 is TGTGCCAGCAGCTCCGGGGTCGTATACGAGCAGTACTTC. Its protein is CASSSGVVYEQYF.